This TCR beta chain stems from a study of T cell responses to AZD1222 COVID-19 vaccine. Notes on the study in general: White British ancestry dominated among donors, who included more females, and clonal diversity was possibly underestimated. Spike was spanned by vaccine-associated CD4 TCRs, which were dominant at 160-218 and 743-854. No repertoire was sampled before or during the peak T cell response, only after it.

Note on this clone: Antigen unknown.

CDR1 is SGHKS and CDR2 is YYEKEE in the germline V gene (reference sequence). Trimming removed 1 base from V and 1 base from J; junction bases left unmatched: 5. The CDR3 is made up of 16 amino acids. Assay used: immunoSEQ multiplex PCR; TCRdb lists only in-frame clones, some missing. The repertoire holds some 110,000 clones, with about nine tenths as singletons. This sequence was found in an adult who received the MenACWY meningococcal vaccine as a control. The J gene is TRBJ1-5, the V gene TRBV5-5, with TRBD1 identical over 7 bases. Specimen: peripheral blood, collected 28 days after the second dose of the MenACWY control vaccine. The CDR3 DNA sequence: TGTGCCAGCAGCTTGATAGGGGGCTGGAGCAATCAGCCCCAGCATTTT. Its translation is CASSLIGGWSNQPQHF.